This section outlines one T cell receptor (beta chain) sequence together with its context. Study members were between 18 and 89 years old and lived in roughly 24 US regions. Only in-frame clones appear in the TCRdb table, and some are missing; sequencing was by immunoSEQ multiplex PCR. The sample contains hundreds of thousands of clones, 65% to 90% of which appear only once. The source of the sample is a study of blood T cell repertoires in COVID-19. Study in general: Researchers got acute and convalescent COVID-19 samples from the United States, Italy and Spain. The analysed material was cDNA or gDNA that came from T cells, B-cell-depleted T cells, or PBMCs.

Germline CDR1 reads MDHEN; CDR2 reads SYDVKM. The CDR3 runs to 15 residues. Trimming removed 6 bases from V and 2 bases from J; junction bases left unmatched: 9. This rearrangement joins TRBV28 to TRBJ2-5; 7 nucleotides agree with TRBD2. This sequence was found in a middle-aged woman with acute COVID-19. The specimen sequenced was PBMCs or T cells enriched from blood (not recorded which). DNA of the CDR3: TGTGCCAGCAGCATTAGCGGGTTAAAGCAAGAGACCCAGTACTTC. This sequence encodes CASSISGLKQETQYF.